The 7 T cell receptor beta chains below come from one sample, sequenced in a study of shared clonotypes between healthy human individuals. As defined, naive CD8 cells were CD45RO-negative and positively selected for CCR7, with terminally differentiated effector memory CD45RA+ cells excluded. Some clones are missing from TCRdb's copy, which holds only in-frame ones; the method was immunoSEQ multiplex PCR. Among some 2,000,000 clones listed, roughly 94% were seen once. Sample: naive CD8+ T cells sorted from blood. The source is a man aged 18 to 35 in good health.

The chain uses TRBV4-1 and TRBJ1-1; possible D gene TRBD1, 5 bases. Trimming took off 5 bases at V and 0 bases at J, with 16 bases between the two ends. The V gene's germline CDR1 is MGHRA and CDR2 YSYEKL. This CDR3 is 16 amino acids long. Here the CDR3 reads CASSFRQSAMNTEAFF. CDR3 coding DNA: TGCGCCAGCAGCTTTCGACAGAGCGCGATGAACACTGAAGCTTTCTTT.

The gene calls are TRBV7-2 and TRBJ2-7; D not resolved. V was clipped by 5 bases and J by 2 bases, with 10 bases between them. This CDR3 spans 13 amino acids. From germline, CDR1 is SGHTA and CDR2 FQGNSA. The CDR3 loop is CASSPELPYEQYF. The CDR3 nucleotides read TGTGCCAGCAGCCCGGAGCTCCCCTACGAGCAGTACTTC.

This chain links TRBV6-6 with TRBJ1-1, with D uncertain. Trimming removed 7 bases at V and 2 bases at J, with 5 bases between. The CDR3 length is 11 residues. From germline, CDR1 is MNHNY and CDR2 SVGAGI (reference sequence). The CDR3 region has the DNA TGTGCCAGCATGGTAAACACTGAAGCTTTCTTT. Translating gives CASMVNTEAFF.

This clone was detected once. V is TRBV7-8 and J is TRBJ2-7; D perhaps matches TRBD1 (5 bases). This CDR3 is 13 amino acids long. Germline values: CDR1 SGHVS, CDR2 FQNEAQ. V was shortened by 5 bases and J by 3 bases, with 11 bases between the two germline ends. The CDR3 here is CASSPNDSYEQYF. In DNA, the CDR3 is TGTGCCAGCAGCCCCAACGACAGCTACGAGCAGTACTTC.

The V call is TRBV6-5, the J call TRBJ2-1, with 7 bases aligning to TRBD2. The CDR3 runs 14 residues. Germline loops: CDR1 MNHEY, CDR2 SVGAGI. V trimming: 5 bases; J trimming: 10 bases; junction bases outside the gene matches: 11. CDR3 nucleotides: TGTGCCAGCAGTCCCCCGGGACTATTGAGCGAGCAGTTCTTC. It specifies CASSPPGLLSEQFF.

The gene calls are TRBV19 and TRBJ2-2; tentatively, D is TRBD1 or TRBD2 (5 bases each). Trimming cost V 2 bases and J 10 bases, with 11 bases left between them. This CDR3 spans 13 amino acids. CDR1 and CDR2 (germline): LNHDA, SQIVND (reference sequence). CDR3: CASSIYGAEELFF. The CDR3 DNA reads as TGTGCCAGTAGTATATACGGGGCCGAGGAGCTGTTTTTT.

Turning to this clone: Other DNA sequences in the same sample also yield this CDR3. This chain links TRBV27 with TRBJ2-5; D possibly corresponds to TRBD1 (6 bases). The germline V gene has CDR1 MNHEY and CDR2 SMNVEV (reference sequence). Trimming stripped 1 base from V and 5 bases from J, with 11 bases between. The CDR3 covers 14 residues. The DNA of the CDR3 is TGTGCCAGCAGTTTATTGGGGGCCGGGGAGACCCAGTACTTC. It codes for CASSLLGAGETQYF.